Listed below are T cell receptor beta chains from one sample, sequenced in a study of Ad26.COV2.S vaccination and SARS-CoV-2 variants. TCRdb keeps only in-frame clones here, not all; method: immunoSEQ multiplex PCR. The table has about 350,000 clones, 92% seen once; the top ten hold roughly 3.9%. The sequences come from peripheral blood, collected after recovery from COVID-19. Receptor source: a human donor who had recovered from COVID-19. The CDR3 runs from the conserved cysteine through the conserved F or W. A D gene is named only where the DNA matches it firmly. Clone sizes are given selectively: once, few, many, or a class where the clone is expanded.

length	V	J	D	size	DNA	CDR3
14	TRBV11-2	TRBJ1-6	TRBD1	.	TGTGCCAGCAGACAACAGGGGAGGAATTCACCCCTCCACTTT	CASRQQGRNSPLHF
15	TRBV15	TRBJ2-5	.	.	TGTGCCACCAGCAGAGATCGCAGTGCAGGAGAGACCCAGTACTTC	CATSRDRSAGETQYF
17	TRBV7-7	TRBJ1-3	TRBD1	.	TGTGCTAGCAGCTGTCATCCGGGACAGGGTTCTGGAAACACCATATATTTT	CASSCHPGQGSGNTIYF
15	TRBV7-2	TRBJ2-1	TRBD1	.	TGTGCCAGCAGCCCCGGGACAGGGGGGACGTATGAGCAGTTCTTC	CASSPGTGGTYEQFF
12	TRBV12-3/TRBV12-4	TRBJ1-1	.	.	TGTGCCAGCACCTCGGGGGGCCCTGAAGCTTTCTTT	CASTSGGPEAFF
17	TRBV10-3	TRBJ1-2	.	.	TGTGCCATCACCGACCCCGGAGTGACAGTAAATAACTATGGCTACACCTTC	CAITDPGVTVNNYGYTF
14	TRBV7-9	TRBJ2-7	.	.	TGTGCCAGCAGGATAGATGGGGGGTCCTACGAGCAGTACTTC	CASRIDGGSYEQYF
13	TRBV11-2	TRBJ2-5	TRBD2	.	TGTGCCAGCAGCCACGGGGGAGGGGAGACCCAGTACTTC	CASSHGGGETQYF
14	TRBV6-4	TRBJ1-5	TRBD1	.	TGTGCCAGCAGGGGACAGGGGATGAATCAGCCCCAGCATTTT	CASRGQGMNQPQHF
14	TRBV15	TRBJ1-2	.	.	TGTGCCACCAGCAGTACTGACAAGCTCTCTGGCTACACCTTC	CATSSTDKLSGYTF
14	TRBV29-1	TRBJ2-3	.	.	TGCAGCGTTGCTGTAGGCTCTAGCACAGATACGCAGTATTTT	CSVAVGSSTDTQYF
16	TRBV15	TRBJ1-2	TRBD1	.	TGTGCCACCAGTAATCCCGGGACAGGGCTCCTCTATGGCTACACCTTC	CATSNPGTGLLYGYTF
17	TRBV7-8	TRBJ2-1	TRBD2	.	TGTGCCAGCAGCTTAGGGACTAGCGGGGGCCGGGGCAATGAGCAGTTCTTC	CASSLGTSGGRGNEQFF
13	TRBV9	TRBJ1-1	.	.	TGTGCCAGCAGCTCATTAGGGAACACTGAAGCTTTCTTT	CASSSLGNTEAFF
13	TRBV6-5	TRBJ1-6	.	.	TGTGCCAGCAGCCCCGAACTGAATTCACCCCTCCACTTT	CASSPELNSPLHF
15	TRBV11-2	TRBJ2-3	.	.	TGTGCCAGCAGCTTAAGGGTTCGACACACAGATACGCAGTATTTT	CASSLRVRHTDTQYF
13	TRBV6-5	TRBJ2-5	.	.	TGTGCCAGCAGTTGGACAGATGGGGAGACCCAGTACTTC	CASSWTDGETQYF
18	TRBV9	TRBJ2-6	TRBD2	.	TGTGCCAGCAGCGAGGGACTAGCGGGGAAGGCTGGGGCCAACGTCCTGACTTTC	CASSEGLAGKAGANVLTF
12	TRBV13	TRBJ1-6	.	.	TGTGCCAGCAGCTTAGGAGGATCACCCCTCCACTTT	CASSLGGSPLHF
15	TRBV11-3	TRBJ2-1	.	.	TGTGCCAGCAGCTTACTCACCAGCTCCTACAATGAGCAGTTCTTC	CASSLLTSSYNEQFF
14	TRBV6-5	TRBJ1-6	.	.	TGTGCCAGCAGTATCAGGGGTCCTAATTCACCCCTCCACTTT	CASSIRGPNSPLHF
17	TRBV11-2	TRBJ2-1	.	.	TGTGCCAGCAGCGAAAGACCCCCGGGGGCCGGGTACAATGAGCAGTTCTTC	CASSERPPGAGYNEQFF
13	TRBV4-1	TRBJ2-5	.	.	TGCGCCAGCAGCCAGGCAGGGGAAGAGACCCAGTACTTC	CASSQAGEETQYF
14	TRBV9	TRBJ2-2	.	.	TGTGCCAGCAGCGTAACTCCGAACACCGGGGAGCTGTTTTTT	CASSVTPNTGELFF
16	TRBV6-5	TRBJ2-1	TRBD2	.	TGTGCCAGCAGTTACTCGATAGCGGGCACCTACAATGAGCAGTTCTTC	CASSYSIAGTYNEQFF
14	TRBV29-1	TRBJ1-1	.	.	TGCAGCGCCGACCGAGGACAGCTGAACACTGAAGCTTTCTTT	CSADRGQLNTEAFF
12	TRBV2	TRBJ1-2	.	.	TGTGCCAGAAGAGACCAGGACTATGGCTACACCTTC	CARRDQDYGYTF
19	TRBV6-6	TRBJ1-6	.	.	TGTGCCAGCAGTCCCCGGGACCGCAGACCGAGCTCCTATAATTCACCCCTCCACTTT	CASSPRDRRPSSYNSPLHF
15	TRBV19	TRBJ1-5	TRBD1	.	TGTGCCAGTAGTAAGGGGGCGGGTGTCCATCAGCCCCAGCATTTT	CASSKGAGVHQPQHF
14	TRBV6-2/TRBV6-3	TRBJ1-6	.	.	TGTGCCAGCAGTTCACAGGGCATAAATTCACCCCTCCACTTT	CASSSQGINSPLHF
14	TRBV3-1/TRBV3-2	TRBJ2-7	TRBD1	once	TGTGCCAGCAGCCCAGGGGGCGCTGACCACGAGCAGTACTTC	CASSPGGADHEQYF
15	TRBV5-1	TRBJ2-1	TRBD2	.	TGCGCCAGCAGCGACGGGACTACTACCTACAATGAGCAGTTCTTC	CASSDGTTTYNEQFF
14	TRBV2	TRBJ1-2	TRBD1	.	TGTGCCAGCAGTACAGACAGGGGTGACTATGGCTACACCTTC	CASSTDRGDYGYTF
13	TRBV7-8	TRBJ2-2	.	.	TGTGCCAGCAGCTTAGCCCCGGCCGGGGAGCTGTTTTTT	CASSLAPAGELFF
13	TRBV24-1	TRBJ2-5	.	.	TGTGCCACCAGTGGTGGCCCCCAAGAGACCCAGTACTTC	CATSGGPQETQYF
16	TRBV7-2	TRBJ2-5	TRBD2	.	TGTGCCAGCAGCTCCCTAGCGGGGGGGCCTATGGAGACCCAGTACTTC	CASSSLAGGPMETQYF
19	TRBV7-9	TRBJ1-1	TRBD1	.	TGTGCCACAGCTGGGCGGGCCCGACGTCCCGGGACAGGGATCGGTGAAGCTTTCTTT	CATAGRARRPGTGIGEAFF
13	TRBV6-1	TRBJ1-2	.	.	TGTGCCATCAGTGAAGGGATGAGGCCTGGCTACACCTTC	CAISEGMRPGYTF
15	TRBV6-4	TRBJ1-6	.	.	TGTGCCAGCAGTGAAGGGAACCATCATAATTCACCCCTCCACTTT	CASSEGNHHNSPLHF
16	TRBV4-3	TRBJ1-3	.	.	TGCGCCAGCAGCCAAGCGCGACTCCGCTCTGGAAACACCATATATTTT	CASSQARLRSGNTIYF
15	TRBV6-1	TRBJ1-3	.	.	TGTGCCAGCAGCGACAATGGGGAGAAAGGAAACACCATATATTTT	CASSDNGEKGNTIYF
16	TRBV7-9	TRBJ1-5	.	few	TGTGCCAGCAGCTTAGTATTGGGAGGGGTCCATCAGCCCCAGCATTTT	CASSLVLGGVHQPQHF
14	TRBV5-1	TRBJ1-6	TRBD1	.	TGCGCCAGCAGCTCGGGACAGGGGGATTCACCCCTCCACTTT	CASSSGQGDSPLHF
15	TRBV7-2	TRBJ1-1	TRBD1	.	TGTGCCAGCAGCTTGATGGGACAGGGGGACACTGAAGCTTTCTTT	CASSLMGQGDTEAFF
15	TRBV10-2	TRBJ2-5	.	.	TGCGCCAGCAGTTTTGGGTGGGGGATTGAAGAGACCCAGTACTTC	CASSFGWGIEETQYF
16	TRBV6-5	TRBJ1-6	TRBD1	once	TGTGCCAGCAGTTACTTTACGGGACAGGGAAATTCACCCCTCCACTTT	CASSYFTGQGNSPLHF
13	TRBV4-3	TRBJ2-2	.	.	TGCGCCAGCAGCCAAGGGGTTTCCGGGGAGCTGTTTTTT	CASSQGVSGELFF
15	TRBV24-1	TRBJ2-2	.	.	TGTGCCACCAGCGCCGACGGTGACTCCACCGGGGAGCTGTTTTTT	CATSADGDSTGELFF
12	TRBV7-9	TRBJ1-1	.	.	TGTGCCAGCAGCTTATGGGGCACTGAAGCTTTCTTT	CASSLWGTEAFF
14	TRBV7-9	TRBJ1-1	.	.	TGTGCCAGCAGCTCCCGGGGGGGGGACACTGAAGCTTTCTTT	CASSSRGGDTEAFF
17	TRBV6-1	TRBJ1-5	.	few	TGTGCCAGCAGTGATGGGTCAGTCAATGATAGCAATCAGCCCCAGCATTTT	CASSDGSVNDSNQPQHF
12	TRBV27	TRBJ1-1	.	.	TGTGCCAGCAGTTGGCGTGGCACTGAAGCTTTCTTT	CASSWRGTEAFF
16	TRBV5-8	TRBJ2-1	.	.	TGTGCCAGCAGCGTCCGGTCCCCGACCGCCTACAATGAGCAGTTCTTC	CASSVRSPTAYNEQFF
13	TRBV6-5	TRBJ1-2	.	.	TGTGCCAGCGGCGCGATGCATGACCATGGCTACACCTTC	CASGAMHDHGYTF
14	TRBV10-2	TRBJ1-4	TRBD1	.	TGCGCCAGCAGCCGGGACAGGTTTAATGAAAAACTGTTTTTT	CASSRDRFNEKLFF